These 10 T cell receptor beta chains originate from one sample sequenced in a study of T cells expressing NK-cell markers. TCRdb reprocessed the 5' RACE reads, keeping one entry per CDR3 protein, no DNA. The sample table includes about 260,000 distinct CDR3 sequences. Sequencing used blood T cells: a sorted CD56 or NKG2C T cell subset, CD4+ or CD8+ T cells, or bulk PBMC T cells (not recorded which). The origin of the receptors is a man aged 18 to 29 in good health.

CDR3: CSARKGQVNAYEQYF. The chain employs TRBV20-1 and TRBJ2-7; the D gene TCRdb calls, TRBD1, cannot be checked with no DNA. CDR3 size: 15 residues. The V gene's germline CDR1 is DFQATT and CDR2 SNEGSKA (reference sequence).

CDR3 sequence: CASSSGQDTDTQYF. The chain uses TRBV5-1 and TRBJ2-3; TCRdb names TRBD1, which stays unverified in the absence of DNA. Germline-derived CDR1 and CDR2 are SGHRS and YFSETQ. This CDR3 is 14 amino acids long.

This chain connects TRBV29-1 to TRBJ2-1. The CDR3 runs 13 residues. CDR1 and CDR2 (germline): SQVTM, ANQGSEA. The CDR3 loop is CSVDLVRLDEQFF.

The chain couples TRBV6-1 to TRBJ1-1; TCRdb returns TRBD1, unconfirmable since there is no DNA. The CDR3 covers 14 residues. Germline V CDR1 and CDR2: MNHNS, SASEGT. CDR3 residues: CASSQDRGLVEAFF.

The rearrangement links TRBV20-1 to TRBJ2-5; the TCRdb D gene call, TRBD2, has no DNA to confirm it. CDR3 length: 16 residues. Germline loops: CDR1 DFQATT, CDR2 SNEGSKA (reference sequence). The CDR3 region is CSARDRLRGLSETQYF.

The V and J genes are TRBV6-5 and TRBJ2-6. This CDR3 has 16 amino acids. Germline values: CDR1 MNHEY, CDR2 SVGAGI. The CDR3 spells CASSYSQGSGANVLTF.

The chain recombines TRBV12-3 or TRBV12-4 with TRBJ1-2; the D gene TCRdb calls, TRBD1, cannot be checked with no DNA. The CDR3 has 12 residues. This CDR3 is CASSIDSVGYTF.

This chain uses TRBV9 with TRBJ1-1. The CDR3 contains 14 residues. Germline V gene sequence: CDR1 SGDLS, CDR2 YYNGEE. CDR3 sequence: CASSVVGRDTEAFF. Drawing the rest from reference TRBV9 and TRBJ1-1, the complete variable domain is DSGVTQTPKHLITATGQRVTLRCSPRSGDLSVYWYQQSLDQGLQFLIQYYNGEERAKGNILERFSAQQFPDLHSELNLSSLELGDSALYFCASSVVGRDTEAFFGQGTRLTVV.

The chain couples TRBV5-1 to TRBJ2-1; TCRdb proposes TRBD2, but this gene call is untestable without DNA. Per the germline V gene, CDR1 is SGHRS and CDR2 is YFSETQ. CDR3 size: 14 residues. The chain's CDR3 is CASTSALAGGKQFF.

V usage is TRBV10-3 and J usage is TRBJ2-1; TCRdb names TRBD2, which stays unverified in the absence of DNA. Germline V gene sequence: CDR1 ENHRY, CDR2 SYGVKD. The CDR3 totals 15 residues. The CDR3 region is CAISWTSGTDNEQFF.